One sample yielded the 28 T cell receptor beta chains listed below, sequenced in a study of sequential checkpoint blockade in melanoma. Treatment defined: randomized to nivolumab then ipilimumab (arm A) or the reverse (arm B). The assay was immunoSEQ multiplex PCR, and TCRdb's table has in-frame clones only and misses some. Among around 40,000 clones listed, just over 85% were seen once. Specimen: CD8+ T cells sorted from blood (inferred from file names), collected from a patient given nivolumab and ipilimumab in sequence. All receptors come from a human donor with melanoma.

The chain recombines TRBV29-1 with TRBJ2-6, with 12 nucleotides matching TRBD1. Per the germline V gene, CDR1 is SQVTM and CDR2 is ANQGSEA. This CDR3 contains 18 residues. The V and J ends lost 0 bases and 1 base, in that order; junction bases with no gene match: 4. This CDR3 reads CSVEEWDRGLSGANVLTF. CDR3 coding DNA: TGCAGCGTTGAAGAATGGGACAGGGGGCTATCTGGGGCCAACGTCCTGACTTTC.

The chain carries TRBV4-1 and TRBJ1-5; 7 bases map to TRBD1. The V gene end was trimmed by 1 base and the J gene end by 3 bases; junction bases not matched to a gene: 6. The CDR3 length is 16 residues. CDR1 and CDR2 from the germline V gene are MGHRA and YSYEKL. Written as DNA, the CDR3 is TGCGCCAGCAGCCAAGTCGAGGGACAGCACAATCAGCCCCAGCATTTT. Its translation is CASSQVEGQHNQPQHF.

This clone was counted a single time. The gene calls are TRBV9 and TRBJ1-3; the match to TRBD1 covers 10 bases. Trimming at V came to 5 bases and at J to 4 bases, leaving 6 bases not matched to a gene. CDR3 size: 15 residues. The germline gives CDR1 SGDLS, CDR2 YYNGEE. The chain's CDR3 is CASRSGTGEGNTIYF. For the CDR3, the DNA is TGTGCCAGCAGGTCCGGGACAGGGGAAGGAAACACCATATATTTT. The whole variable domain, remainder taken from reference TRBV9 and TRBJ1-3, is DSGVTQTPKHLITATGQRVTLRCSPRSGDLSVYWYQQSLDQGLQFLIQYYNGEERAKGNILERFSAQQFPDLHSELNLSSLELGDSALYFCASRSGTGEGNTIYFGEGSWLTVV.

The sample holds one count of this clone. The rearrangement uses TRBV7-8 and TRBJ2-5; 7 nucleotides agree with TRBD2. CDR1 and CDR2 from the germline V gene are SGHVS and FQNEAQ. This CDR3 has 19 residues. Trimming took 8 bases from V and 3 from J; bases not matched to a gene: 24. CDR3 protein: CASGTTGLVGGRREETQYF. The CDR3, as DNA: TGTGCCAGCGGCACCACGGGTTTGGTGGGGGGGAGGAGGGAAGAGACCCAGTACTTC.

The V gene is TRBV5-6, the J gene TRBJ2-1; 8 bases agree with TRBD2. This CDR3 spans 13 amino acids. V shed 0 bases, J shed 12 bases, and the junction held 5 bases outside the gene matches. Germline CDR1 and CDR2: SGHDT and YYEEEE. The CDR3 bases are TGTGCCAGCAGCTTGGAGGGACTAGTGGCGCAGTTCTTC. Its protein product is CASSLEGLVAQFF. The full variable domain, in which reference TRBV5-6 and TRBJ2-1 provide the parts outside the CDR3, is DAGVTQSPTHLIKTRGQQVTLRCSPKSGHDTVSWYQQALGQGPQFIFQYYEEEERQRGNFPDRFSGHQFPNYSSELNVNALLLGDSALYLCASSLEGLVAQFFGPGTRLTVL.

This chain joins TRBV7-9 and TRBJ2-5; a possible D gene is TRBD1 (6 bases). CDR3 length: 15 amino acids. Germline V gives CDR1 SEHNR, CDR2 FQNEAQ (reference sequence). V lost 7 bases and J 1 base, leaving 16 bases between the germline ends. CDR3 sequence: CASTLLVGGQETQYF. The CDR3 coding sequence is TGTGCCAGCACCCTCTTAGTAGGGGGCCAAGAGACCCAGTACTTC. Together with reference TRBV7-9 and TRBJ2-5, the CDR3 gives the full variable domain: DTGVSQNPRHKITKRGQNVTFRCDPISEHNRLYWYRQTLGQGPEFLTYFQNEAQLEKSRLLSDRFSAERPKGSFSTLEIQRTEQGDSAMYLCASTLLVGGQETQYFGPGTRLLVL.

This clone was observed a single time. The J gene is TRBJ2-5, the V gene TRBV4-2, with a possible D match to TRBD1 (6 bases). The DNA end lines up better with TRBJ2-7; the J call may be wrong. This CDR3 is 16 amino acids long. The germline gives CDR1 LGHNA, CDR2 YNFKEQ. The CDR3 spells CASSQDLTGRGYEQYF. CDR3 DNA: TGTGCCAGCAGCCAAGACCTTACAGGGCGCGGCTACGAGCAGTACTTC.

The chain links TRBV27 to TRBJ2-7, with D possibly TRBD1 on 6 matching bases. Trimming removed 1 base at V and 3 bases at J, with 16 bases between. CDR1 MNHEY and CDR2 SMNVEV come from the germline V gene (reference sequence). There are 16 residues in the CDR3. CDR3 nucleotides: TGTGCCAGCAGTTTATACCTCCCCATACAGGGCTACGAGCAGTACTTC. Translated, it gives CASSLYLPIQGYEQYF.

The chain couples TRBV5-4 to TRBJ2-6; 7 nucleotides align to TRBD1. This CDR3 has 16 amino acids. The germline V gene encodes CDR1 SGHNT and CDR2 YYREEE (reference sequence). Germline trimming cut 4 bases from V and 4 bases from J; bases unmatched to any gene: 8. CDR3: CASSQPQGSGANVLTF. As DNA, the CDR3 is TGTGCCAGCAGCCAACCACAGGGGTCCGGGGCCAACGTCCTGACTTTC.

This clone was detected only once. This chain uses TRBV7-2 with TRBJ1-1; D uncertain. The CDR3 length is 15 residues. The germline V gene has CDR1 SGHTA and CDR2 FQGNSA. V dropped 4 bases and J dropped 4 bases, with 16 bases sitting between them. CDR3 DNA sequence: TGTGCCAGCAGCTCTCTCGATATCATAGCCACTGAAGCTTTCTTT. Protein product: CASSSLDIIATEAFF.

This rearrangement joins TRBV4-1 to TRBJ2-3, with D possibly being TRBD2 (6 bases). In germline, CDR1 is MGHRA, CDR2 YSYEKL. This CDR3 is 16 amino acids long. Trimming took 4 bases from V and 0 from J, leaving 14 bases between them. CDR3 DNA: TGCGCCAGCAGCCGAATCTCGGGAGTTAGCACAGATACGCAGTATTTT. This codes for CASSRISGVSTDTQYF.

The CDR3 region is CATTGQGDRSYTF. In nucleotides, the CDR3 is TGTGCCACTACGGGACAGGGTGATCGTAGCTACACCTTC. V gene TRBV13 combines with J gene TRBJ1-2, with TRBD1 matching 9 bases. The CDR3 consists of 13 residues. Germline CDR1 reads PRHDT; CDR2 reads FYEKMQ (reference sequence). The J segment lost 9 bases and the V segment lost 10 bases, leaving 12 bases of the junction unmatched.

CDR3 coding DNA: TGTGCCAGCAGCCTCAACCACACTAACTATGGCTACACCTTC. Translated, it gives CASSLNHTNYGYTF. The chain uses TRBV7-9 and TRBJ1-2; D is unresolved. The germline V and J ends were trimmed by 5 bases and 0 bases, with 10 bases remaining between them. The CDR3 totals 14 residues. Germline values: CDR1 SEHNR, CDR2 FQNEAQ (reference sequence).

The chain links TRBV6-4 to TRBJ2-2; TRBD1 aligns across 8 bases. The germline V gene encodes CDR1 MRHNA and CDR2 SNTAGT. This CDR3 has 14 amino acids. J was trimmed by 4 bases and V by 6 bases; bases with no gene match: 4. CDR3: CASSDRGGTGELFF. The CDR3 DNA is TGTGCCAGCAGCGACAGGGGAGGCACCGGGGAGCTGTTTTTT.

V is TRBV5-1 and J is TRBJ2-7, with D possibly being TRBD1 (5 bases). The CDR3 length is 13 residues. Trimming pared 4 bases from V and 0 bases from J, leaving 8 bases between. Germline CDR1 reads SGHRS; CDR2 reads YFSETQ. This chain's CDR3 is CASSPGHSYEQYF. The CDR3 DNA reads TGCGCCAGCAGCCCTGGACACTCCTACGAGCAGTACTTC.

The rearrangement joins TRBV7-3 to TRBJ2-7, with TRBD1 as a possible D gene (6 bases). Deletions cut 2 bases from V and 0 bases from J, with 17 bases between. Germline-derived CDR1 and CDR2 are SGHTA and FQGTGA. The CDR3 loop spans 17 amino acids. CDR3 sequence: CASSLGVGDMSSYEQYF. The CDR3 bases are TGTGCCAGCAGCTTAGGAGTGGGGGACATGAGCTCCTACGAGCAGTACTTC.

The rearrangement joins TRBV6-5 to TRBJ2-1; maybe TRBD1 (5 bases). V was shortened by 3 bases and J by 8 bases, with 17 bases between the two germline ends. The V gene's germline CDR1 is MNHEY and CDR2 SVGAGI. The CDR3 extends over 15 amino acids. CDR3 residues: CASSYGAQYEDEQFF. CDR3 nucleotide sequence: TGTGCCAGCAGTTATGGGGCACAGTATGAAGATGAGCAGTTCTTC.

The chain links TRBV9 to TRBJ1-5, with a weak D call TRBD1 (5 bases). Germline-derived CDR1 and CDR2 are SGDLS and YYNGEE. CDR3 length equals 15 residues. Trimming left V 0 bases short and J 3 bases short, with 10 bases between. The CDR3 DNA reads as TGTGCCAGCAGCGTAGGGGGGAGGGACAATCAGCCCCAGCATTTT. Its protein product is CASSVGGRDNQPQHF.

This chain connects TRBV6-6 to TRBJ1-4, with TRBD1 matching 10 bases. V shed 1 base, J shed 7 bases, and the junction held 3 bases outside the gene matches. This CDR3 has 15 residues. The germline gives CDR1 MNHNY, CDR2 SVGAGI (reference sequence). As DNA, the CDR3 is TGTGCCAGCAGTTACTTCGGGACAGGGGTTGAAAAACTGTTTTTT. Protein sequence: CASSYFGTGVEKLFF.

The rearrangement links TRBV19 to TRBJ1-1, with TRBD1 identical over 11 bases. CDR3 length: 15 amino acids. In germline, CDR1 is LNHDA, CDR2 SQIVND (reference sequence). V was pared by 5 bases and J by 4 bases, with 6 bases of the junction left unmatched. The DNA of the CDR3 is TGTGCCAGTAGTTCGAGGACAGGGGGCATCACTGAAGCTTTCTTT. It is translated as CASSSRTGGITEAFF.

The V and J genes are TRBV4-1 and TRBJ2-1, with D unclear. The CDR3 totals 12 residues. The V end was cut by 1 base, the J end by 7 bases, with 5 bases between. Germline loops: CDR1 MGHRA, CDR2 YSYEKL. The CDR3 sequence is CASSQVRNEQFF. CDR3 DNA: TGCGCCAGCAGCCAAGTTCGGAATGAGCAGTTCTTC.

This rearrangement joins TRBV11-2 to TRBJ2-7; D is unresolved. Germline loops: CDR1 SGHAT, CDR2 FQNNGV. Between the trimmed V and J ends, which lost 0 bases and 3 bases, there was a span of 12 bases. CDR3 length equals 15 residues. Here the CDR3 DNA reads TGTGCCAGCAGCTTAGAACCAAGCGTGTACTACGAGCAGTACTTC. Translating gives CASSLEPSVYYEQYF.

The chain is built from TRBV4-1 and TRBJ2-2, with D possibly TRBD1 on 5 matching bases. This CDR3 spans 18 amino acids. Per the germline V gene, CDR1 is MGHRA and CDR2 is YSYEKL. V was shortened by 0 bases and J by 3 bases, with 17 bases between the two germline ends. The CDR3 region is CASSQDLVGADYTGELFF. CDR3 DNA sequence: TGCGCCAGCAGCCAAGATCTAGTAGGGGCCGATTACACCGGGGAGCTGTTTTTT.

This clone has a single count. The V and J genes are TRBV2 and TRBJ2-7; D is perhaps TRBD1 (6 bases). With 7 bases removed from V and 3 bases from J, the gap between germline ends came to 19 bases. Per the germline V gene, CDR1 is SNHLY and CDR2 is FYNNEI. The CDR3 length is 15 residues. CDR3 protein: CASTTRGQNFYEQYV. In nucleotides, the CDR3 is TGTGCCAGCACCACCAGGGGACAAAACTTCTACGAGCAGTACGTC.

The J gene is TRBJ2-7, the V gene TRBV4-3, with D hard to call. CDR3 length equals 15 residues. Germline lookup yields CDR1 LGHNA and CDR2 YSLEER. V shed 0 bases and J shed 3 bases, with 12 bases lying between them. CDR3 amino acids: CASSQDVSSHYEQYV. CDR3 coding DNA: TGCGCCAGCAGCCAAGATGTTTCCAGCCACTACGAGCAGTACGTC.

The chain has TRBV19 and TRBJ1-1; D is possibly TRBD1 (5 bases). V lost 3 bases and J lost 5, with 16 bases in between. This CDR3 spans 15 amino acids. Germline V gene data show CDR1 as LNHDA and CDR2 as SQIVND (reference sequence). DNA of the CDR3: TGTGCCAGTAGTATGGGGCAGACCAGATGGACTGAAGCTTTCTTT. Its translation: CASSMGQTRWTEAFF.

This clone was counted once. This chain links TRBV6-4 with TRBJ2-1; 11 positions agree with TRBD2. In germline, CDR1 is MRHNA, CDR2 SNTAGT. V shed 7 bases and J 4 bases; nucleotides not matched to a gene: 6. The length of the CDR3 is 15 residues. This chain's CDR3 is CASKSGTSGYNEQFF. In DNA form, the CDR3 reads TGTGCCAGCAAGTCCGGGACTAGCGGTTACAATGAGCAGTTCTTC.

The rearrangement joins TRBV2 to TRBJ2-5; the match to TRBD1 covers 9 bases. Germline V CDR1 and CDR2: SNHLY, FYNNEI. This CDR3 region has 15 residues. J was trimmed by 5 bases and V by 6 bases; bases with no gene match: 10. In DNA, the CDR3 is TGTGCCAGCAGCCGAGTACAGGGGGCAAGGGAGACCCAGTACTTC. It yields the protein CASSRVQGARETQYF.